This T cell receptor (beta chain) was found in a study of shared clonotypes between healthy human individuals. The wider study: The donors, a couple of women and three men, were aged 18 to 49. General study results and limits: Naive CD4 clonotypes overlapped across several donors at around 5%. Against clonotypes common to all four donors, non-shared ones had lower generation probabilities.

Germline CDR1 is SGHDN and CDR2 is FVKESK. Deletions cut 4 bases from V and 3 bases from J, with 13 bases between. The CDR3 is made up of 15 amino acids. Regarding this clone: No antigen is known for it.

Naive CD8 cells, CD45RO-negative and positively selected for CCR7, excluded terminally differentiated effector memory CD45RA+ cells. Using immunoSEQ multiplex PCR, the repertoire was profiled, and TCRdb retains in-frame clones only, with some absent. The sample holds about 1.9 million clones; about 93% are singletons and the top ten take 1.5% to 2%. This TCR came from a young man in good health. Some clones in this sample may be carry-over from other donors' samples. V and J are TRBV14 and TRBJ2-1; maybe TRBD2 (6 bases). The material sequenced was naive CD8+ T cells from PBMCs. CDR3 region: CASSPRGLFYNEQFF. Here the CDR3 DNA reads TGTGCCAGCAGCCCCCGTGGACTATTCTACAATGAGCAGTTCTTC.